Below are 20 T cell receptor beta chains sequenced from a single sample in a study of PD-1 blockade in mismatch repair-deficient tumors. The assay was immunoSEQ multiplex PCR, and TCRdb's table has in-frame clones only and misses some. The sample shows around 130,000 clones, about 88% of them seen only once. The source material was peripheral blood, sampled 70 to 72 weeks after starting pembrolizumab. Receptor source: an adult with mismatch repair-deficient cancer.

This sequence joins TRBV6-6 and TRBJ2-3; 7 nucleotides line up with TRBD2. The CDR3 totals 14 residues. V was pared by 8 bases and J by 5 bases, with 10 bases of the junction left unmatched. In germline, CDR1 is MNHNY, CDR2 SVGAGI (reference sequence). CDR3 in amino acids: CASGLGTPLDTQYF. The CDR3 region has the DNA TGTGCCAGCGGACTAGGCACCCCCCTAGATACGCAGTATTTT.

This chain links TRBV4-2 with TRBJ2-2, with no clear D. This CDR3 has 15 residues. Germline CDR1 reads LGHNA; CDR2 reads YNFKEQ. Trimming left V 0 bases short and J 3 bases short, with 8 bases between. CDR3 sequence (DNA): TGTGCCAGCAGCCAAGAGGTTAGCCACACCGGGGAGCTGTTTTTT. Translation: CASSQEVSHTGELFF.

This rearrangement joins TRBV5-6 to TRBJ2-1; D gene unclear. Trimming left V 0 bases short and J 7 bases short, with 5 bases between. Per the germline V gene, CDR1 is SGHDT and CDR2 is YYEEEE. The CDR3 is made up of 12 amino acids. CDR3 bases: TGTGCCAGCAGCTTGGTACTAAATGAGCAGTTCTTC. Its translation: CASSLVLNEQFF.

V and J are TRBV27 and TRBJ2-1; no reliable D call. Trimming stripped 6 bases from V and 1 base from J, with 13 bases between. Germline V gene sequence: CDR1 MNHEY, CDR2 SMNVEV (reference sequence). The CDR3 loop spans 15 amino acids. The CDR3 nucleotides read TGTGCCAGCAGCCGTGGGGTTGGGTCCTACAATGAGCAGTTCTTC. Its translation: CASSRGVGSYNEQFF.

The DNA of the CDR3 is TGTGCCAGTAGTAGAGGGGGGCGAGGCGAGCAGTACTTC. Translating it yields CASSRGGRGEQYF. V is TRBV19 and J is TRBJ2-7; D may correspond to TRBD1 or TRBD2 (6 bases each). V was trimmed by 4 bases and J by 6 bases, leaving 13 bases between them. CDR3 size: 13 residues. Germline-derived CDR1 and CDR2 are LNHDA and SQIVND (reference sequence). Full variable domain (outside the CDR3, taken from reference TRBV19 and TRBJ2-7): DGGITQSPKYLFRKEGQNVTLSCEQNLNHDAMYWYRQDPGQGLRLIYYSQIVNDFQKGDIAEGYSVSREKKESFPLTVTSAQKNPTAFYLCASSRGGRGEQYFGPGTRLTVT.

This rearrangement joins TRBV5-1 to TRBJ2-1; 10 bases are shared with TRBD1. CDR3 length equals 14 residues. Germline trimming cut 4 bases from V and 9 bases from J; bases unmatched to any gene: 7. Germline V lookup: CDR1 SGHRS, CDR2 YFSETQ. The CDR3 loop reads CASSGGQGLGEQFF. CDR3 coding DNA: TGCGCCAGCAGCGGGGGACAGGGGTTAGGTGAGCAGTTCTTC.

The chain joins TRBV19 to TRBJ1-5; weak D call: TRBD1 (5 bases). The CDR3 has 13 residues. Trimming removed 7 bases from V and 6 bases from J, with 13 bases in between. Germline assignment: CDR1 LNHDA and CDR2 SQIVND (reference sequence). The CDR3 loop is CASKAGRGQPQHF. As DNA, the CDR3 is TGTGCCAGTAAAGCAGGGAGGGGTCAGCCCCAGCATTTT.

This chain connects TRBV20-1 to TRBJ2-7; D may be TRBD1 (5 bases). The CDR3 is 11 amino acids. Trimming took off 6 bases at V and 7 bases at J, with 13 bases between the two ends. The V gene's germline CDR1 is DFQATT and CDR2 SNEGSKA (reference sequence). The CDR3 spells CSAPVKGEQYF. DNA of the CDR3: TGCAGTGCCCCCGTGAAGGGGGAGCAGTACTTC.

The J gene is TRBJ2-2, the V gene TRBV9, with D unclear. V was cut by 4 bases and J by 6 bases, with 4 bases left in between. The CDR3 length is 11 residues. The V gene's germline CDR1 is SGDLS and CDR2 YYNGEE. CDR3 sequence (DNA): TGTGCCAGCAGCTCGGCCGGGGAGCTGTTTTTT. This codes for CASSSAGELFF.

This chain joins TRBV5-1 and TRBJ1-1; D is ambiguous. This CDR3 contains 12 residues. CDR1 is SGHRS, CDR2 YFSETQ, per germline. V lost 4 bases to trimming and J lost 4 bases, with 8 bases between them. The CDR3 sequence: CASSTEGTEAFF. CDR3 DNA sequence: TGCGCCAGCAGCACGGAGGGCACTGAAGCTTTCTTT.

CDR3 amino acids: CASKGGSSYEQYF. CDR3 in DNA: TGTGCCAGTAAGGGGGGTAGCTCCTACGAGCAGTACTTC. V gene TRBV19 combines with J gene TRBJ2-7; D might be TRBD1 or TRBD2, each matching 6 bases. The germline V and J ends were trimmed by 7 bases and 0 bases, with 10 bases remaining between them. This CDR3 comprises 13 residues. In germline, CDR1 is LNHDA, CDR2 SQIVND (reference sequence).

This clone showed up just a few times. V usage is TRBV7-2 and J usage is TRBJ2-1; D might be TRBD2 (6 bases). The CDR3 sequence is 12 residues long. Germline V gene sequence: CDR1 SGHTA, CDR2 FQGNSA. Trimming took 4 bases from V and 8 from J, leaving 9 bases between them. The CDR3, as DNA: TGTGCCAGCAGCTCCGGGACTCATGAGCAGTTCTTC. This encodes CASSSGTHEQFF.

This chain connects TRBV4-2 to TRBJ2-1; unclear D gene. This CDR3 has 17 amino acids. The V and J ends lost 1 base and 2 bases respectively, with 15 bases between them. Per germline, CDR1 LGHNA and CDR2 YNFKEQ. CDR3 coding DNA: TGTGCCAGCAGCCAAGGGGTAGCCGAAGAGACCTACAATGAGCAGTTCTTC. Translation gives CASSQGVAEETYNEQFF.

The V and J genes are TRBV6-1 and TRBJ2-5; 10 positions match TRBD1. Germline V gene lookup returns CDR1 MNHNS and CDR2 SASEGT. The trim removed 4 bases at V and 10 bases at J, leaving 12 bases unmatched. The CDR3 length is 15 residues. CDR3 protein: CASSARQGAETNQYF. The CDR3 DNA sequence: TGTGCCAGCAGTGCCAGACAGGGGGCAGAGACGAACCAGTACTTC.

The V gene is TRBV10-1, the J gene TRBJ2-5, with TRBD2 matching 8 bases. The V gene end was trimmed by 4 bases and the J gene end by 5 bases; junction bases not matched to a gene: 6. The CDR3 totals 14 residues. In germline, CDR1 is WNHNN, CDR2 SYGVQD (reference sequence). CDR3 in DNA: TGCGCCAGCAGTGCGCAGCGGGAGATCGAGACCCAGTACTTC. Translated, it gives CASSAQREIETQYF.

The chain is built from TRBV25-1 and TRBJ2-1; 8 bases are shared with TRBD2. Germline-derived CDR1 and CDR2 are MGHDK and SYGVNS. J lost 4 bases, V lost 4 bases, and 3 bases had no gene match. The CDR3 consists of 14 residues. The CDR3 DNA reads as TGTGCCAGCAGTGCACTAGCGGATTACAATGAGCAGTTCTTC. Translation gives CASSALADYNEQFF. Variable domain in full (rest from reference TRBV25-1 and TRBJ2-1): EADIYQTPRYLVIGTGKKITLECSQTMGHDKMYWYQQDPGMELHLIHYSYGVNSTEKGDLSSESTVSRIRTEHFPLTLESARPSHTSQYLCASSALADYNEQFFGPGTRLTVL.

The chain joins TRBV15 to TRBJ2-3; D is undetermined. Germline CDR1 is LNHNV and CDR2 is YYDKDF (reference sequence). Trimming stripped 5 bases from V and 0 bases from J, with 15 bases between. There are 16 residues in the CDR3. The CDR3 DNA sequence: TGTGCCACCAGCTCTCCTGGAGAGAGGAGCACAGATACGCAGTATTTT. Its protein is CATSSPGERSTDTQYF.

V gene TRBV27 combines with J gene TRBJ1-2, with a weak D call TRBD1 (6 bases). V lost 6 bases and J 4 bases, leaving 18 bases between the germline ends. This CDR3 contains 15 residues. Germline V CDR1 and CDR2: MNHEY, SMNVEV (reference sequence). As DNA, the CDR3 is TGTGCCAGCAGCATGACAGGAGCCCTTGGCTATGGCTACACCTTC. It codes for CASSMTGALGYGYTF.

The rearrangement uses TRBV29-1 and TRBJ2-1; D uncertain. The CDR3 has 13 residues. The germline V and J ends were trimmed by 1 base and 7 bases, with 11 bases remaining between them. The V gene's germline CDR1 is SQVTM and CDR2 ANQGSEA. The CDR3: CSVEGRRRNEQFF. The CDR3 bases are TGCAGCGTTGAAGGGCGACGGAGAAATGAGCAGTTCTTC.

CDR3 sequence reads: CVRSGPGTHTSYEQYF. The CDR3, as DNA: TGTGTCAGAAGCGGACCCGGGACACATACTTCCTACGAGCAGTACTTC. The chain recombines TRBV7-5 with TRBJ2-7; no DNA check was done on the table's D call, TRBD1. TRBV7-5 constitutes a pseudogene. This CDR3 is 16 amino acids long.